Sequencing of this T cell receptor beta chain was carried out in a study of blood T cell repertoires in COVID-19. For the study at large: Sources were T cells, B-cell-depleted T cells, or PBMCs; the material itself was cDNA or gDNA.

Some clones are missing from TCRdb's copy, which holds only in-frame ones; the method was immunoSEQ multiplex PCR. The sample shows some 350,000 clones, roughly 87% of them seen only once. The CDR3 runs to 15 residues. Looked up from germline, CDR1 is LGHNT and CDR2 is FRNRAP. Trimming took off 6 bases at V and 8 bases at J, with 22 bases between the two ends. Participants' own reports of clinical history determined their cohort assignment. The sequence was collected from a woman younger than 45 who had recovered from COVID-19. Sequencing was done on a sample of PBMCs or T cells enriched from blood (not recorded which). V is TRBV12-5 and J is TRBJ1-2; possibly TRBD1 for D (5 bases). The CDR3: CASGDGVGQDSGYTF. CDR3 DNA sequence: TGTGCTAGTGGGGATGGGGTGGGGCAGGATAGCGGCTACACCTTC.